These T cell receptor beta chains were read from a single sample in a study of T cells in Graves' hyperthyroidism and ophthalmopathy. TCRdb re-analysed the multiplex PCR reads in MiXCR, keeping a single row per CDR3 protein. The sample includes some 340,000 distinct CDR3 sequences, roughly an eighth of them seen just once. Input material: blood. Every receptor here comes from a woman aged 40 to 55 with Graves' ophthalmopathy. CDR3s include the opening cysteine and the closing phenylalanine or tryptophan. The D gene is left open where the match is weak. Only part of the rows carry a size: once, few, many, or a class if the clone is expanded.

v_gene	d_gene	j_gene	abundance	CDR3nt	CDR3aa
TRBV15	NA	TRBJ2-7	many	TGTGCCACCAGCAGAGATCCCGACAGTTACGAGCAGTACTTC	CATSRDPDSYEQYF
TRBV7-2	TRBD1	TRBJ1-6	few	TGTGCCAGCAGCCTACGGGACAGCGCCAATTCACCCCTCCACTTT	CASSLRDSANSPLHF
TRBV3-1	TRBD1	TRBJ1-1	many	TGTGCCAGCAGCCGCAGACAGGGGTTCACTGAAGCTTTCTTT	CASSRRQGFTEAFF
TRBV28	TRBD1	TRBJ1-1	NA	TGTGCCAGCAGTTTCTCCCCTGGGACAGGGGGCCCTGAAGCTTTCTTT	CASSFSPGTGGPEAFF
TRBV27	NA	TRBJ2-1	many	TGTGCCAGCAGCCCCTCCTCGGGGGCCGTTTTAAATGAGCAGTTCTTC	CASSPSSGAVLNEQFF
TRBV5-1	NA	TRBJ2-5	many	TGCGCCAGCAGCTTTGGACAGTACCAAGAGACCCAGTACTTC	CASSFGQYQETQYF
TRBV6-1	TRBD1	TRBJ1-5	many	TGTGCCAGCAGTTTGGACAGGGGGTGGGGGGGGCCCCAGCATTTT	CASSLDRGWGGPQHF
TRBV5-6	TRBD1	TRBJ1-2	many	TGTGCCAGCAGCCGACAGGGGCTGAATGGCTACACCTTC	CASSRQGLNGYTF
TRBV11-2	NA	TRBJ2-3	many	TGTGCCAGCAGCTTAAAGTCCACCGGGGGGCCCGCAGGAGATACGCAGTATTTT	CASSLKSTGGPAGDTQYF
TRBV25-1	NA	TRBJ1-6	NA	TGTGCCAGTAGGACTCAGGGTTCACCCCTCCACTTT	CASRTQGSPLHF
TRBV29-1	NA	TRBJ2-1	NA	TGCAGCGTCCGCTTTACCCCGAATGAGCAGTTCTTC	CSVRFTPNEQFF
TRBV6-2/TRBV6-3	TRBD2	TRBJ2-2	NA	TGTGCCAGCAGTCCTCTAGCGGAGAACACCGGGGAGCCGTTTTTT	CASSPLAENTGEPFF
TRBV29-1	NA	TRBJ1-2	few	TGCAGCGTTGAACCCAGTTCCGGGACCGATCTTTATGGCTACACCTTC	CSVEPSSGTDLYGYTF
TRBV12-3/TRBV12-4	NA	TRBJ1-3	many	TGTGCCAGCAGTTTCGGACGGGCTGGAAACACCATATATTTT	CASSFGRAGNTIYF
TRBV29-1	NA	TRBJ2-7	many	TGCAGCGTTGAAGATTGGCAGGGTCGTTCCTACGAGCAGTACTTC	CSVEDWQGRSYEQYF
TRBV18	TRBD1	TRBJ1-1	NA	TGTGCCAGCTCAGCCGACAGGGGGGATGAAGCTTTCTTT	CASSADRGDEAFF
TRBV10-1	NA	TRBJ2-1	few	TGCGCCAGCAGTGATAGCGTGAGCTCCTACAATGAGCAGTTCTTC	CASSDSVSSYNEQFF
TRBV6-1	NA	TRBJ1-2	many	TGTGCCAGCAATGGGGACTATGGCTACACCTTC	CASNGDYGYTF
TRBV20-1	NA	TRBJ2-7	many	TGCAGTGCTAGGGAGGACTCGAACTCCTACGAGCAGTACTTC	CSAREDSNSYEQYF
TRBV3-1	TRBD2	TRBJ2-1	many	TGTGCCAGCAGTACAGCGGGGGGGCCATCCGATGAGCAGTTCTTC	CASSTAGGPSDEQFF
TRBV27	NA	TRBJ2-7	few	TGTGCCAGCAGTATTCAAACCGGGGGTCCCTACGAGCAGTACTTC	CASSIQTGGPYEQYF
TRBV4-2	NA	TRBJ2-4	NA	TGTGCCAGCAGCCAAGAACGGGAGACGGTCCAAAACATTCAGTACTTC	CASSQERETVQNIQYF
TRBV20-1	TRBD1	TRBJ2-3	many	TGCAGTGCTCGGACAGGGATGGCTAGCACAGATACGCAGTATTTT	CSARTGMASTDTQYF
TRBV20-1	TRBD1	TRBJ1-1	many	TGCAGTGCTAGGGGGGACAGGGGGCAAACTGAAGCTTTCTTT	CSARGDRGQTEAFF
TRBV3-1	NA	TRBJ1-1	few	TGTGCCAGCAGCCAAGCGTTGAGCAGGAGGAACACTGAAGCTTTCTTT	CASSQALSRRNTEAFF
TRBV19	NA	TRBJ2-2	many	TGTGCCAGTTGGTTCGGGAACACCGGGGAGCTGTTTTTT	CASWFGNTGELFF
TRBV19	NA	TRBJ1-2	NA	TGTGCCAGTAGCATGACAACTCTCTATGGCTACACCTTC	CASSMTTLYGYTF
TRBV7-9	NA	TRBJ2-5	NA	TGTGCCAGCAGCTTACCGCATTCTGGGCTGGCGGGGGAGACCCAGTACTTC	CASSLPHSGLAGETQYF
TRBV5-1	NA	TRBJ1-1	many	TGCGCCAGCAGCCCGACCCCGGACAGTATGAACACTGAAGCTTTCTTT	CASSPTPDSMNTEAFF
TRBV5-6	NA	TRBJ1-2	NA	TGTGCCAGCAGCCCCGGGCTGGGCGGGGACGGCTATGGCTACACCTTC	CASSPGLGGDGYGYTF
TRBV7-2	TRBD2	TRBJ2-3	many	TGTGCCAGCAAGCGCCTAGCGGGGGAGGGTACGCAGTATTTT	CASKRLAGEGTQYF
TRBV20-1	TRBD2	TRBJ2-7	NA	TGCAGTGGCACCGGGACTAGCGGCCACTACGAGCAGTACTTC	CSGTGTSGHYEQYF
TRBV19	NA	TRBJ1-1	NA	TGTGCCAGTAGTGTCCAGGGTGTCACTGAAGCTTTCTTT	CASSVQGVTEAFF
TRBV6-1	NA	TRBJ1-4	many	TGTGCCAGCAGTTTCCGGGGTACTAATGAAAAACTGTTTTTT	CASSFRGTNEKLFF
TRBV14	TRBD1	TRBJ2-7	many	TGTGCCAGCAGCCAAGGACAGGGGAATTTTTCGGTGTCCTACGAGCAGTACTTC	CASSQGQGNFSVSYEQYF
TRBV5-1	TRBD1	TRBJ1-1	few	TGCGCCAGCAGCCCGAGGGGGCAGGGGAGACCCGGCACTGAAGCTTTCTTT	CASSPRGQGRPGTEAFF
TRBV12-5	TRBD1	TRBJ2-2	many	TGTGCTAGTGCCGAGACAGGGATCAACGGGGAGCTGTTTTTT	CASAETGINGELFF
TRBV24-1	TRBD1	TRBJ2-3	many	TGTGCCACCAGTGATCCCAAGGACAGGGAGCGCACAGATACGCAGTATTTT	CATSDPKDRERTDTQYF
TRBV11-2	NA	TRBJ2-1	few	TGTGCCAGCAGCTGGCTGGCTAGCTCCAATGAGCAGTTCTTC	CASSWLASSNEQFF
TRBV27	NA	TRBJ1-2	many	TGTGCCAGCAGTCCCACATCCCGGACTGTCTATGGCTACACCTTC	CASSPTSRTVYGYTF
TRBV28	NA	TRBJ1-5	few	TGTGCCAGCAGTCCCGAGGGCTGGGGGTTTGGCAATCAGCCCCAGCATTTT	CASSPEGWGFGNQPQHF
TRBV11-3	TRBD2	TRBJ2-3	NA	TGTGCCAGCAGCATAGCGGGAGGTTTGACAGATACGCAGTATTTT	CASSIAGGLTDTQYF
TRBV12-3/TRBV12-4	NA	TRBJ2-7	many	TGTGCCAGCAGTTTAGGAGTCTCTCTTCAGTATACCGAGCAGTACTTC	CASSLGVSLQYTEQYF
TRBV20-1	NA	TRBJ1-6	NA	TGCAGTGCTAGAGATCATCCAGTTCGGGGTAATTCACCCCTCCACTTT	CSARDHPVRGNSPLHF
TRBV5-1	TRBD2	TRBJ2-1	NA	TGCGCCAGCAGCTTGGGGACTAGCGGGAGGGCGAGGAATGAGCAGTTCTTC	CASSLGTSGRARNEQFF
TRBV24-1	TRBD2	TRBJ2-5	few	TGTGCCACCAGCTCCCGACCCGGCGGGAAGCGGGAGGGCCACGAGACCCAGTACTTC	CATSSRPGGKREGHETQYF
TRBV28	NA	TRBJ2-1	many	TGTGCCAGCAGTTCCCCCCGACTAGGACCATCCATAATCAATGAGCAGTTCTTC	CASSSPRLGPSIINEQFF
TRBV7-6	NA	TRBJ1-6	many	TGTGCCAGCAGCCCCTGGACAGATAATAATTCACCCCTCCACTTT	CASSPWTDNNSPLHF
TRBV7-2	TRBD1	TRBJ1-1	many	TGTGCCAGCAGCTTACACTGGGACAGGGGGCGCGGGACTGAAGCTTTCTTT	CASSLHWDRGRGTEAFF
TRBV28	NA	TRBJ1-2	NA	TGTGCCAGCAGATCCAGGGGCGGCTACACCTTC	CASRSRGGYTF
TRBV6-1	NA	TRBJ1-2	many	TGTGCCAGCTCCCCTTCTAAGGTCCATGGCTACACCTTC	CASSPSKVHGYTF
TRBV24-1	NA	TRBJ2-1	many	TGTGCCACCAGTGAATCCTCAGGGGTTACAATCAATGAGCAGTTCTTC	CATSESSGVTINEQFF
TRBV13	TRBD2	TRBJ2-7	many	TGTGCCAGCAGCTTTGGGCTAGCGGGACGATACGAGCAGTACTTC	CASSFGLAGRYEQYF